This record concerns one T cell receptor (beta chain) sequence. This sample was taken from a study of cytomegalovirus exposure and HLA in healthy donors. V dropped 7 bases and J dropped 8 bases, with 9 bases sitting between them. CDR1 and CDR2 from the germline V gene are SGHNT and YENEEA. This CDR3 is 11 amino acids long. Primers for the PCR totalled 60 Vbeta and 13 Jbeta. Profiled with immunoSEQ multiplex PCR; TCRdb holds only in-frame clones, not every one. The sample's table shows about 87,000 clones. This receptor was obtained from a man aged 50 or older in good health and CMV-seropositive. The chain couples TRBV11-3 to TRBJ2-1, with D perhaps TRBD1 (7 bases). The specimen was PBMCs. The CDR3 DNA reads as TGTGCCAGCACAGGGGGGTATGAGCAGTTCTTC. Its translation is CASTGGYEQFF.